This TCR beta chain is drawn from a study of OX40 agonist ivuxolimab in advanced cancers. Turning to the study itself: The patients received ivuxolimab by intravenous route every 2 weeks at 0.01 to 10 mg/kg.

In its sample, this clone was seen once. This table comes from immunoSEQ multiplex PCR, and its TCRdb copy is limited to in-frame clones, with some not included. The table shows roughly 74,000 clones, with roughly 83% occurring only once. The V end lost 6 bases, the J end lost 4 bases, and 15 bases lay between the germline ends. The CDR3 extends over 14 amino acids. The germline V gene has CDR1 SGHDN and CDR2 FVKESK. The source material was CD4+ or CD8+ T cells sorted from blood, sampled in a trial of the OX40 agonist ivuxolimab. The V gene is TRBV14, the J gene TRBJ1-2, with D possibly matching TRBD1 (6 bases). The receptor's source is an adult with an advanced solid tumor such as melanoma, head and neck, liver or kidney cancer. CDR3 nucleotide sequence: TGTGCCAGCAGGCATGCCGGGGGCGGCTATGGCTACACCTTC. Amino acid sequence: CASRHAGGGYGYTF.